This T cell receptor beta chain came from a study of control samples from healthy donors and cancer patients. V was cut by 6 bases and J by 1 base, with 21 bases left in between. CDR3 size: 17 residues. Germline CDR1 and CDR2: SNHLY and FYNNEI. Sequencing was performed with immunoSEQ multiplex PCR; in TCRdb, only in-frame clones are kept and a portion is missing. The profile shows 170,000 or so clones, more than 80% of them singletons. Sequencing input: blood. The receptor was derived from a young man in good health. This sequence joins TRBV2 and TRBJ2-5, with a weak D call TRBD2 (5 bases). In DNA form, the CDR3 reads TGTGCCAGCAGCTATCCTGTGGGTGGAGGTCCCCAAGAGACCCAGTACTTC. Encoded protein: CASSYPVGGGPQETQYF.